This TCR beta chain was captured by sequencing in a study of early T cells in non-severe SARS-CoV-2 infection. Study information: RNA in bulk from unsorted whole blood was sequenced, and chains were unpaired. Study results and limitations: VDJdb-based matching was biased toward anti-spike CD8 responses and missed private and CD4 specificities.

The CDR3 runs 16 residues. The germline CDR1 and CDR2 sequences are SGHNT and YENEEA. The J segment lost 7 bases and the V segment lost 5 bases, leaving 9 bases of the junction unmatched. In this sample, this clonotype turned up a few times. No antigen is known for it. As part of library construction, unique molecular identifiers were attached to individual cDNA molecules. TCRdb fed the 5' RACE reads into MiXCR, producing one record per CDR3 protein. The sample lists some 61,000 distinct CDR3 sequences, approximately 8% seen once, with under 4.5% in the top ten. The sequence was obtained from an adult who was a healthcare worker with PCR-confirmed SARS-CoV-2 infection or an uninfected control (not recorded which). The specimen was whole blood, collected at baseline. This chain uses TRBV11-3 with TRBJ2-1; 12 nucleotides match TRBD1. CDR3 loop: CASSLGGTGGQNEQFF. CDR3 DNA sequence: TGTGCCAGCAGCCTGGGCGGGACAGGGGGCCAAAATGAGCAGTTCTTC. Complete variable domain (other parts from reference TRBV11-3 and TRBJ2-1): EAGVVQSPRYKIIEKKQPVAFWCNPISGHNTLYWYLQNLGQGPELLIRYENEEAVDDSQLPKDRFSAERLKGVDSTLKIQPAELGDSAVYLCASSLGGTGGQNEQFFGPGTRLTVL.